The clone carrying this T cell receptor beta chain showed up just a few times. The sample is drawn from a study of STAT5B mutations in CD4+ large granular lymphocyte leukemia. The germline V gene has CDR1 MDHEN and CDR2 SYDVKM. The V and J ends lost 8 bases and 11 bases, in that order; junction bases with no gene match: 15. The CDR3 extends over 15 amino acids. The survey-level immunoSEQ assay was used. Profiled with immunoSEQ multiplex PCR; TCRdb holds only in-frame clones, not every one. The sample records around 33,000 clones, approximately 80% being singletons. The sequencing sample was made of CD4+ T cells from blood buffy coats. The chain is built from TRBV28 and TRBJ1-6; TRBD1 aligns across 7 bases. The source is a human donor in good health. The CDR3 here is CASHLTGSGSPPLHF. The CDR3 bases are TGTGCCAGCCACCTGACAGGGTCTGGGTCTCCACCCCTCCACTTT.